These 26 T cell receptor beta chains came from one sample sequenced in a study of blood T cell repertoires in COVID-19. Produced via immunoSEQ multiplex PCR; TCRdb's table is partial and in-frame only. The data hold some 700,000 clones, with 85% to 90% observed a single time. Sequencing input: peripheral blood. All receptors come from a woman under 30 with acute or convalescent COVID-19.

The chain combines TRBV27 with TRBJ2-7; the match to TRBD2 covers 9 bases. The germline CDR1 and CDR2 sequences are MNHEY and SMNVEV (reference sequence). CDR3 length equals 16 residues. V lost 2 bases to trimming and J lost 5 bases; unmatched junction nucleotides: 10. The CDR3 DNA follows: TGTGCCAGCAGTTTAGGGGCGGGGGGGCCCAGAGACGAGCAGTACTTC. Amino acid sequence: CASSLGAGGPRDEQYF.

The rearrangement links TRBV3-1 (or the pseudogene TRBV3-2) to TRBJ2-7; TRBD2 aligns across 13 bases. V lost 5 bases, J lost 0 bases, and 1 base stayed unmatched. The CDR3 sequence is 15 residues long. Germline CDR1 and CDR2: LGHDT and YNNKEL (reference sequence). The CDR3 DNA follows: TGTGCCAGCAGCGGGACTAGCGGGGACTCCTACGAGCAGTACTTC. It codes for CASSGTSGDSYEQYF.

V gene TRBV6-5 combines with J gene TRBJ1-2; 7 bases agree with TRBD1. This CDR3 is built from 13 residues. From germline, CDR1 is MNHEY and CDR2 SVGAGI. V dropped 7 bases and J dropped 2; count of bases not matched to a gene: 4. The CDR3 sequence: CASTQGGNYGYTF. CDR3 in DNA: TGTGCCAGCACCCAGGGGGGAAACTATGGCTACACCTTC.

This clone came up a few times. V usage is TRBV6-4 and J usage is TRBJ2-1, with a weak D call TRBD2 (7 bases). Germline V gives CDR1 MRHNA, CDR2 SNTAGT. Deletions cut 2 bases from V and 10 bases from J, with 15 bases between. The CDR3 totals 14 residues. CDR3 sequence (DNA): TGTGCCAGCAGTGACGCGGGGGCCGCCGAGGAGCAGTTCTTC. It specifies CASSDAGAAEEQFF.

V is TRBV10-3 and J is TRBJ1-1; D might be TRBD1 (6 bases). V was cut by 7 bases and J by 6 bases, with 12 bases left in between. The CDR3 totals 12 residues. CDR1 ENHRY and CDR2 SYGVKD come from the germline V gene. The CDR3 protein is CAIKGDRAEAFF. The DNA of the CDR3 is TGTGCCATCAAGGGGGATAGGGCTGAAGCTTTCTTT.

The chain is built from TRBV6-5 and TRBJ1-1; 9 bases align to TRBD1. The germline V gene encodes CDR1 MNHEY and CDR2 SVGAGI. V trimming: 2 bases; J trimming: 5 bases; junction bases outside the gene matches: 6. The CDR3 sequence is 15 residues long. The CDR3 spells CASSYDGTGRTEAFF. The CDR3 DNA reads TGTGCCAGCAGTTACGACGGGACAGGGAGGACTGAAGCTTTCTTT.

The genes are TRBV7-9 and TRBJ2-1, with unresolved D. Germline V gene sequence: CDR1 SEHNR, CDR2 FQNEAQ (reference sequence). The CDR3 is 16 residues long. The germline V and J ends were trimmed by 5 bases and 1 base, with 15 bases remaining between them. CDR3 sequence reads: CASSPVPVGSYNEQFF. DNA for the CDR3: TGTGCCAGCAGCCCTGTGCCGGTCGGGTCCTACAATGAGCAGTTCTTC.

The gene calls are TRBV11-2 and TRBJ2-1, with a possible D match to TRBD2 (5 bases). The germline V gene encodes CDR1 SGHAT and CDR2 FQNNGV. V was pared by 7 bases and J by 10 bases, with 17 bases between. The length of the CDR3 is 13 residues. CDR3 sequence reads: CASTWTPRGEQFF. In nucleotides, the CDR3 is TGTGCCAGCACTTGGACTCCTCGGGGAGAGCAGTTCTTC.

This chain links TRBV2 with TRBJ2-2; 7 positions agree with TRBD1. The germline V gene has CDR1 SNHLY and CDR2 FYNNEI. Trimming cost V 5 bases and J 6 bases; bases outside gene matches: 9. This CDR3 region has 15 residues. CDR3 bases: TGTGCCAGCAGTCCTTTAGACAGGGATGCCGGGGAGCTGTTTTTT. Amino acid sequence: CASSPLDRDAGELFF.

This clone showed up just once. The rearrangement uses TRBV24-1 and TRBJ2-1; 8 bases match TRBD1. This CDR3 comprises 15 residues. Trimming cost V 3 bases and J 6 bases; bases outside gene matches: 6. Germline values: CDR1 KGHDR, CDR2 SFDVKD. The CDR3 spells CATSDPRTGINEQFF. Here the CDR3 DNA reads TGTGCCACCAGTGATCCCCGGACAGGGATCAATGAGCAGTTCTTC.

J is TRBJ2-4 and V is TRBV27, with 12 positions matching TRBD1. After removal of 4 bases from V and 0 bases from J, the junction contained 10 bases not matched to a gene. Per germline, CDR1 MNHEY and CDR2 SMNVEV (reference sequence). The CDR3 sequence is 19 residues long. Written as DNA, the CDR3 is TGTGCCAGCAGTTCTCCGGGACAGGGGGCCCCACTAGCCAAAAACATTCAGTACTTC. Translation gives CASSSPGQGAPLAKNIQYF.

This clone was found a few times. J is TRBJ1-1 and V is TRBV13, with TRBD1 as a possible D gene (6 bases). CDR1 and CDR2 from the germline V gene are PRHDT and FYEKMQ (reference sequence). The CDR3 is 12 amino acids. V shed 5 bases and J shed 5 bases, with 9 bases lying between them. CDR3 loop: CASSRQGTEAFF. DNA for the CDR3: TGTGCCAGCAGCCGTCAGGGGACTGAAGCTTTCTTT.

This clone has just one count. The chain links TRBV18 to TRBJ1-1, with a weak D call TRBD1 (6 bases). Germline loops: CDR1 KGHSH, CDR2 LQKENI. Trimming left V 5 bases short and J 7 bases short, with 11 bases between. CDR3 length equals 12 residues. CDR3 DNA: TGTGCCAGCTCAGAGGGACACCTTGAAGCTTTCTTT. The encoded protein is CASSEGHLEAFF.

A note on this clone: Other DNA sequences in this specimen translate into the identical CDR3. The J gene is TRBJ1-5, the V gene TRBV19; unclear D gene. Trimming took off 3 bases at V and 7 bases at J, with 10 bases between the two ends. This CDR3 is built from 13 residues. CDR1 LNHDA and CDR2 SQIVND come from the germline V gene (reference sequence). The CDR3 reads CASSIAGGQPQHF. The CDR3 coding sequence is TGTGCCAGTAGTATTGCGGGAGGACAGCCCCAGCATTTT.

The V and J genes are TRBV11-3 and TRBJ2-1, with TRBD1 matching 7 bases. V dropped 5 bases and J dropped 7; count of bases not matched to a gene: 8. The CDR3 sequence is 14 residues long. CDR1 is SGHNT and CDR2 is YENEEA in the germline V gene. DNA for the CDR3: TGTGCCAGCAGCCACAGGGGTACGGTGAATGAGCAGTTCTTC. Translating it yields CASSHRGTVNEQFF.

A remark on this clone: This sample also contains other DNA sequences that code for the same CDR3. V gene TRBV27 combines with J gene TRBJ2-7, with no clear D. CDR3 size: 13 residues. The germline gives CDR1 MNHEY, CDR2 SMNVEV (reference sequence). V was trimmed by 3 bases and J by 0 bases, leaving 6 bases between them. The CDR3 DNA is TGTGCCAGCAGTTTCCTGAGCTCCTACGAGCAGTACTTC. Residues: CASSFLSSYEQYF.

The gene calls are TRBV19 and TRBJ2-3, with TRBD1 matching over 7 bases. Looked up from germline, CDR1 is LNHDA and CDR2 is SQIVND (reference sequence). Trimming took 5 bases from V and 9 from J; bases not matched to a gene: 5. The CDR3 sequence is 12 residues long. CDR3 sequence reads: CASSPQGETQYF. CDR3 DNA: TGTGCCAGTAGTCCCCAGGGGGAAACGCAGTATTTT.

This clone was detected only a few times. The rearrangement links TRBV6-5 to TRBJ2-1, with D possibly matching TRBD2 (5 bases). V gave up 6 bases and J gave up 7 bases, with 19 bases separating them. This CDR3 contains 15 residues. Germline loops: CDR1 MNHEY, CDR2 SVGAGI. CDR3 in amino acids: CASSAWLEAGNEQFF. CDR3 sequence (DNA): TGTGCCAGCAGCGCGTGGTTGGAGGCTGGTAATGAGCAGTTCTTC.

The sample holds one count of this clone. This sample includes further DNA sequences coding for the same CDR3. V is TRBV10-3 and J is TRBJ1-5; no clear D gene. Germline V gene sequence: CDR1 ENHRY, CDR2 SYGVKD. The germline V and J ends were trimmed by 0 bases and 7 bases, with 4 bases remaining between them. The CDR3 loop spans 12 amino acids. CDR3: CAISESAQPQHF. Written as DNA, the CDR3 is TGTGCCATCAGTGAGTCAGCGCAGCCCCAGCATTTT.

The chain recombines TRBV7-9 with TRBJ1-6; 10 bases map to TRBD1. V shed 5 bases and J 9 bases; nucleotides not matched to a gene: 10. Germline CDR1 and CDR2: SEHNR and FQNEAQ (reference sequence). The CDR3 consists of 16 residues. The CDR3 DNA is TGTGCCAGCAGCACCTCCGGGACAGGGGTACGTTCACCCCTCCACTTT. Amino acids: CASSTSGTGVRSPLHF. The full variable domain, in which reference TRBV7-9 and TRBJ1-6 provide the parts outside the CDR3, is DTGVSQNPRHKITKRGQNVTFRCDPISEHNRLYWYRQTLGQGPEFLTYFQNEAQLEKSRLLSDRFSAERPKGSFSTLEIQRTEQGDSAMYLCASSTSGTGVRSPLHFGNGTRLTVT.

V gene TRBV3-1 (or the pseudogene TRBV3-2) combines with J gene TRBJ2-7; D may be TRBD1 (5 bases). The CDR3 has 16 amino acids. Trimming left V 4 bases short and J 0 bases short, with 16 bases between. CDR1 and CDR2 (germline): LGHDT, YNNKEL (reference sequence). The CDR3 DNA sequence: TGTGCCAGCAGCCGCCGGACACTACTAACCTCCTACGAGCAGTACTTC. This sequence encodes CASSRRTLLTSYEQYF.

There are a few counts of this clone. The chain employs TRBV9 and TRBJ2-3; 9 bases align to TRBD2. J was trimmed by 5 bases and V by 2 bases; bases with no gene match: 3. The CDR3 is made up of 14 amino acids. Germline values: CDR1 SGDLS, CDR2 YYNGEE. The CDR3 loop is CASSVSGGLDTQYF. The CDR3 coding sequence is TGTGCCAGCAGCGTTAGCGGGGGTTTAGATACGCAGTATTTT.

This CDR3 is CASSLAGPSGELFF. CDR3 DNA sequence: TGTGCCAGCAGCTTAGCGGGCCCGTCCGGGGAGCTGTTTTTT. The chain couples TRBV7-7 to TRBJ2-2; D gene ambiguous. This CDR3 has 14 residues. The germline V gene has CDR1 SSHAT and CDR2 FNYEAQ (reference sequence). The germline V and J ends were trimmed by 0 bases and 6 bases, with 8 bases remaining between them.

The chain combines TRBV4-3 with TRBJ1-2; no definite D call. CDR1 and CDR2 (germline): LGHNA, YSLEER. CDR3 size: 12 residues. Trimming removed 3 bases at V and 2 bases at J, with 4 bases between. The CDR3 is CASSHSNYGYTF. The CDR3 DNA follows: TGCGCCAGCAGCCATAGCAACTATGGCTACACCTTC.

This sequence joins TRBV7-6 and TRBJ2-7; 8 bases are shared with TRBD1. Germline-derived CDR1 and CDR2 are SGHVS and FNYEAQ. The CDR3 is 16 residues long. V trimming: 5 bases; J trimming: 1 base; junction bases outside the gene matches: 10. CDR3 sequence (DNA): TGTGCCAGCAGCACTAGGGGGACAGGACTATCCTACGAGCAGTACTTC. Amino acid sequence: CASSTRGTGLSYEQYF.

This rearrangement joins TRBV19 to TRBJ1-3; D not resolved. Germline V CDR1 and CDR2: LNHDA, SQIVND (reference sequence). The CDR3 sequence is 15 residues long. The V and J ends lost 3 bases and 0 bases respectively, with 9 bases between them. The CDR3 coding sequence is TGTGCCAGTAGTATCCTTACAGCCTCTGGAAACACCATATATTTT. It encodes CASSILTASGNTIYF.